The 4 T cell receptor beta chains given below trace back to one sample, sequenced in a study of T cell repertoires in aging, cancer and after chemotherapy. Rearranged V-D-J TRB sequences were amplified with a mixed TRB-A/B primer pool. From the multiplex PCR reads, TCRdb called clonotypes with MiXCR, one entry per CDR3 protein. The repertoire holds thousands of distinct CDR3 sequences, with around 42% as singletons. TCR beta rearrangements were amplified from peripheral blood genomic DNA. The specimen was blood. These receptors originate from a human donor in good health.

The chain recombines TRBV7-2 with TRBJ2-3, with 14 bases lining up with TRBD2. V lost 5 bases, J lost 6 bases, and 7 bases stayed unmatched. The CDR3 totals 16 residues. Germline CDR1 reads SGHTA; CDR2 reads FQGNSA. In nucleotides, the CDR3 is TGTGCCAGCAGCCCGACTAGCGGGGGGGCTGGCGATACGCAGTATTTT. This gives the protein CASSPTSGGAGDTQYF.

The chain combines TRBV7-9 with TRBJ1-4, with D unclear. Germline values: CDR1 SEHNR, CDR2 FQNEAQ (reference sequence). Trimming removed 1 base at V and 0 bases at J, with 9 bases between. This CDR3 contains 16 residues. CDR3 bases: TGTGCCAGCAGCTTAGGTCAGGCGACAACTAATGAAAAACTGTTTTTT. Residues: CASSLGQATTNEKLFF. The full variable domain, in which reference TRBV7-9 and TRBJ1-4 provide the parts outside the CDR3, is DTGVSQNPRHKITKRGQNVTFRCDPISEHNRLYWYRQTLGQGPEFLTYFQNEAQLEKSRLLSDRFSAERPKGSFSTLEIQRTEQGDSAMYLCASSLGQATTNEKLFFGSGTQLSVL.

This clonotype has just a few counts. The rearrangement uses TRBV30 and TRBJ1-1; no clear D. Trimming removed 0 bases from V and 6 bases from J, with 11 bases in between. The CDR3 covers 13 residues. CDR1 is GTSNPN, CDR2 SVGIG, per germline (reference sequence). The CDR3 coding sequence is TGTGCCTGGAGTGTATTATTGGGCGCTGAAGCTTTCTTT. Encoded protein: CAWSVLLGAEAFF.

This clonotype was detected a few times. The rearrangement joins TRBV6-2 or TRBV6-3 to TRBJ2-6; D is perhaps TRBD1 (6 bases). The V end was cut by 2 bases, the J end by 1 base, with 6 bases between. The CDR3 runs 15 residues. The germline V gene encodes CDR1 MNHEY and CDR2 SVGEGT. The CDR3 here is CASSYRGSGANVLTF. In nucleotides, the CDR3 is TGTGCCAGCAGTTACAGGGGGTCTGGGGCCAACGTCCTGACTTTC.